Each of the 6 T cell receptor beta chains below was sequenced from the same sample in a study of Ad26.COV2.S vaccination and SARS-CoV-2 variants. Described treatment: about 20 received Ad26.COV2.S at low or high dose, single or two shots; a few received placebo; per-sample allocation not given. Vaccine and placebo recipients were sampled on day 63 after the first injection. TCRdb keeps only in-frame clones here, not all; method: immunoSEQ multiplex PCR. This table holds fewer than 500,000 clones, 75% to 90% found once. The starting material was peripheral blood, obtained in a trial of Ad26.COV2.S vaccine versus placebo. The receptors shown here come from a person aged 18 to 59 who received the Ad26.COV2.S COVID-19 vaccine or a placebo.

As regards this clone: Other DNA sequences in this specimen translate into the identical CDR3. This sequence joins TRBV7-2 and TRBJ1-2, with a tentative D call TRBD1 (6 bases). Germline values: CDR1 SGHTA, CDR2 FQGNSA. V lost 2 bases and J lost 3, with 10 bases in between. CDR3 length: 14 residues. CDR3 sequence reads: CASSLSGGDYGYTF. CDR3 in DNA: TGTGCCAGCAGCTTAAGCGGGGGCGACTATGGCTACACCTTC.

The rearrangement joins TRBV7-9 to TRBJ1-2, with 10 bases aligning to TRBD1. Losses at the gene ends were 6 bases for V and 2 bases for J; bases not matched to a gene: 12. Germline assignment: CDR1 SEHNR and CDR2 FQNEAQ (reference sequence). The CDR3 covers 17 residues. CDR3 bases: TGTGCCAGCAGTCCCAGACAGGGGGCGCGTGAAAACTATGGCTACACCTTC. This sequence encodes CASSPRQGARENYGYTF.

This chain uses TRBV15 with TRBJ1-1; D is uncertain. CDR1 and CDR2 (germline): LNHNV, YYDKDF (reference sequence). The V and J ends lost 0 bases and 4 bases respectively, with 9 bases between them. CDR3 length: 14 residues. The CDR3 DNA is TGTGCCACCAGCAGAGATAAGGTAGGCACTGAAGCTTTCTTT. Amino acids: CATSRDKVGTEAFF.

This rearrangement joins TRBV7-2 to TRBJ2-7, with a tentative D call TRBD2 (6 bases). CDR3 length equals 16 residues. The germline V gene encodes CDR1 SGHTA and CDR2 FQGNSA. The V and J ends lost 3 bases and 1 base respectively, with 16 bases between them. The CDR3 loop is CASSFRGGAGSYEQYF. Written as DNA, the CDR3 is TGTGCCAGCAGCTTCCGAGGTGGGGCGGGGTCCTACGAGCAGTACTTC.

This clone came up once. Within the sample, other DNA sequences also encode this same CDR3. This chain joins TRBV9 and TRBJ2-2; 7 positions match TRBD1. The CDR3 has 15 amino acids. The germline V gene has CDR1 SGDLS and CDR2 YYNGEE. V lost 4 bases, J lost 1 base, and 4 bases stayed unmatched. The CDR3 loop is CASSPRTGNTGELFF. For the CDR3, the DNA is TGTGCCAGCAGCCCGCGGACAGGGAACACCGGGGAGCTGTTTTTT.

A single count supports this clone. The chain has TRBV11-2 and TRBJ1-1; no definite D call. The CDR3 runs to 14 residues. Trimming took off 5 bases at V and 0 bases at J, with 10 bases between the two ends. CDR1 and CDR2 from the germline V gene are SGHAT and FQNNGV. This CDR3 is CASSPNQMNTEAFF. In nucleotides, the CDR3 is TGTGCCAGCAGCCCAAATCAGATGAACACTGAAGCTTTCTTT. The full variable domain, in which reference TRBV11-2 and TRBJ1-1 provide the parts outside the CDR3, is EAGVAQSPRYKIIEKRQSVAFWCNPISGHATLYWYQQILGQGPKLLIQFQNNGVVDDSQLPKDRFSAERLKGVDSTLKIQPAKLEDSAVYLCASSPNQMNTEAFFGQGTRLTVV.